This TCR beta chain was obtained from a study of blood T cells in healthy people across ages. Overall study context: Capture via template switching afforded approximately one barcoded beta molecule per two T cells.

For the second PCR, which ran for about 6 to 12 cycles, a sample-barcoded 5' primer and a J-beta primer mix were used. One entry per CDR3 protein results from TCRdb running MiXCR on the 5' RACE reads. The sample carries 600,000 to 1,000,000 distinct CDR3 sequences, 55% to 75% recorded once. Concerning this clonotype itself: Its target is not known.

Total RNA extracted from each sample amounted to at least 6 micrograms. CDR3 length equals 15 residues. V lost 0 bases and J lost 8, with 14 bases in between. Germline V gene lookup returns CDR1 LGHDT and CDR2 YNNKEL (reference sequence). The study, taken as a whole, reports: Both naive CD4+ cell counts and diversity were greater in long-lived donors than in aged donors. A roughly linear age-dependent decrease characterized TCR beta diversity per million T cells.

The V gene is TRBV3-1, the J gene TRBJ2-1, with D hard to call. Sequencing was done on a sample of blood. The sequence came from a man younger than 40 in good health. The CDR3 bases are TGTGCCAGCAGCCAAGAAGGCCGCCGCACCCATGAGCAGTTCTTC. This sequence encodes CASSQEGRRTHEQFF.